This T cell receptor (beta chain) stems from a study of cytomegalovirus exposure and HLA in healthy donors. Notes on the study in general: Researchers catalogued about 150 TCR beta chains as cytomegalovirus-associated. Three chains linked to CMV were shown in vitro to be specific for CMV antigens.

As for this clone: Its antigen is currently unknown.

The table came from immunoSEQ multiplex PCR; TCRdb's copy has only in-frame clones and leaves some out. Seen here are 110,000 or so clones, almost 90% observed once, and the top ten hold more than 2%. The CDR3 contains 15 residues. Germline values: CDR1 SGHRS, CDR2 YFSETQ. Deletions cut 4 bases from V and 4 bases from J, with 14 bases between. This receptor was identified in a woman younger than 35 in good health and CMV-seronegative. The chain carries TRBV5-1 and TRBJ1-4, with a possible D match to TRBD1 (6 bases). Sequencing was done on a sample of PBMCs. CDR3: CASSQTGTGNEKLFF. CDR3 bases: TGCGCCAGCAGCCAAACAGGGACGGGTAATGAAAAACTGTTTTTT.